This T cell receptor (beta chain) was documented in a study of T cell responses to AZD1222 COVID-19 vaccine. Study conclusions and caveats: Seropositive status at baseline applied to only a handful of AZD1222 recipients. Among spike-specific TCRs, nearly half reportedly target unmutated variant regions. Two AZD1222 doses significantly raised spike-specific TCR breadth and depth over controls.

To note about this clone: Its antigen is not identified.

CDR3 size: 13 residues. J gave up 6 bases and V 5 bases, and 6 bases lay outside the gene matches. Looked up from germline, CDR1 is MNHEY and CDR2 is SMNVEV (reference sequence). Data came from immunoSEQ multiplex PCR; TCRdb stores just in-frame clones and leaves some out. The sample records approximately 110,000 clones, 88% being singletons. The V and J genes are TRBV27 and TRBJ1-1; 7 nucleotides align to TRBD1. Sequencing used peripheral blood, obtained on day 0 of AZD1222 vaccination. The clonotype comes from an adult in good health. The CDR3 coding sequence is TGTGCCAGCAGTCCAGGACAGGCCGCTGAAGCTTTCTTT. Residues: CASSPGQAAEAFF.